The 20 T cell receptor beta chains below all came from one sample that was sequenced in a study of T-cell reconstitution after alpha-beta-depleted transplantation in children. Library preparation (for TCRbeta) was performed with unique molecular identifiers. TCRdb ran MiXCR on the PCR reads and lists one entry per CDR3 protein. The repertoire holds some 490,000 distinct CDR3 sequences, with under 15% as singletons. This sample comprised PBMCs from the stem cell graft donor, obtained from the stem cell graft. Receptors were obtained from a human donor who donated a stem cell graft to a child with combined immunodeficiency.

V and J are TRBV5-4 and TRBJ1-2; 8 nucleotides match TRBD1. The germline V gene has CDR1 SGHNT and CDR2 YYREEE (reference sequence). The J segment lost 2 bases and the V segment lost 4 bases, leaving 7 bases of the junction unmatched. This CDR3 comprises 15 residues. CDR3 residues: CASSNGDRKNYGYTF. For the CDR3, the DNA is TGTGCCAGCAGCAACGGGGACAGGAAAAACTATGGCTACACCTTC.

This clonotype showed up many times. In DNA form, the CDR3 reads TGCAGTGCTAGTCGGGGAGAGGTACACTACGAGCAGTACTTC. Translated, it gives CSASRGEVHYEQYF. The chain couples TRBV20-1 to TRBJ2-7; a possible D gene is TRBD2 (5 bases). CDR1 is DFQATT, CDR2 SNEGSKA, per germline (reference sequence). The CDR3 spans 14 residues. Between the trimmed V and J ends, which lost 3 bases and 3 bases, there was a span of 15 bases.

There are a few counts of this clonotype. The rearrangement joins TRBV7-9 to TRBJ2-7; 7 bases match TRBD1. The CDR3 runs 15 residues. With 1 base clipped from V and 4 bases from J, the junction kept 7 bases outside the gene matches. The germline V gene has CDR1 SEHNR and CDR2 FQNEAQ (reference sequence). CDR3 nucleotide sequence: TGTGCCAGCAGCTTAGTTGGAGGCAGGGGGTACGAGCAGTACTTC. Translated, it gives CASSLVGGRGYEQYF.

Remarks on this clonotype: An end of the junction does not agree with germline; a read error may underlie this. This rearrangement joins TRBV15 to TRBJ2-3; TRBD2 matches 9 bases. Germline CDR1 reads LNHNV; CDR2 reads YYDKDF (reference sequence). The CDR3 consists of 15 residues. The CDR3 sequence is CATSRDKAGGSTPYF. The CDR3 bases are TGTGCCACCAGCAGAGATAAAGCGGGGGGCTCTACGCCGTATTTT.

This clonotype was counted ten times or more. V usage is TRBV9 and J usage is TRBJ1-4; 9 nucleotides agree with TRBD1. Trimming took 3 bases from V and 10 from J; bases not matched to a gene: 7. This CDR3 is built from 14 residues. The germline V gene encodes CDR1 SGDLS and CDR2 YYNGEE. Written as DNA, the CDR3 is TGTGCCAGCAGCGCCGGGACAGGGAGGGGAAAACTGTTTTTT. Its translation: CASSAGTGRGKLFF.

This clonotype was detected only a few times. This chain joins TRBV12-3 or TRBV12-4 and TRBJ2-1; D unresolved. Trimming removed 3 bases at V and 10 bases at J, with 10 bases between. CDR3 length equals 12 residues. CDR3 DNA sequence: TGTGCCAGCAGTTTGGATACTCGAGAGCAGTTCTTC. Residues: CASSLDTREQFF.

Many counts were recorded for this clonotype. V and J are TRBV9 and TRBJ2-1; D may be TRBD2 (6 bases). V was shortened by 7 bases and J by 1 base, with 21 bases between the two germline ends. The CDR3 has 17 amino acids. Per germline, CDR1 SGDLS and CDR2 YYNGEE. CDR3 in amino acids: CASGFRRGLGSYNEQFF. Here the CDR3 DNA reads TGTGCCAGCGGTTTCCGACGGGGGTTGGGGTCCTACAATGAGCAGTTCTTC. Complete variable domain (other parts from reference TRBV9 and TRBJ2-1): DSGVTQTPKHLITATGQRVTLRCSPRSGDLSVYWYQQSLDQGLQFLIQYYNGEERAKGNILERFSAQQFPDLHSELNLSSLELGDSALYFCASGFRRGLGSYNEQFFGPGTRLTVL.

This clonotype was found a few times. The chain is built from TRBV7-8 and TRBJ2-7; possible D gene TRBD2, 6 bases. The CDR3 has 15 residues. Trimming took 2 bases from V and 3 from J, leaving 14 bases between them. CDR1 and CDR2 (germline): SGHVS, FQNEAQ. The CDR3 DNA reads TGTGCCAGCAGCTTATCGGGAGTTCTTAGCTACGAGCAGTACTTC. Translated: CASSLSGVLSYEQYF.

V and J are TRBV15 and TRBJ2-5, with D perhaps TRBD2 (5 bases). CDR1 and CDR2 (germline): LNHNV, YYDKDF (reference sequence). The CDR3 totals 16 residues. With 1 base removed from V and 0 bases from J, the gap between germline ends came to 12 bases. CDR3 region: CATSRVLSGYQETQYF. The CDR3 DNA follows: TGTGCCACCAGCAGAGTTTTGAGCGGATACCAAGAGACCCAGTACTTC.

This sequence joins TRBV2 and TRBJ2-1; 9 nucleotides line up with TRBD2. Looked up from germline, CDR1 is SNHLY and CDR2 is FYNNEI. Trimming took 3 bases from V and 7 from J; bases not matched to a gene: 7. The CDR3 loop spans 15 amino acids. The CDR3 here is CASSDLGRGGNEQFF. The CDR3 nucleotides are TGTGCCAGCAGTGATTTAGGGCGGGGGGGAAATGAGCAGTTCTTC.

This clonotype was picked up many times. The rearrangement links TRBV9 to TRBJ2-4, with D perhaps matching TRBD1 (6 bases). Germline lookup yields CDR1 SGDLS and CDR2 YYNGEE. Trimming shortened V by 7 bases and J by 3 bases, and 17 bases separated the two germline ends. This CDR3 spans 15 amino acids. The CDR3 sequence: CASGSGQGGKNIQYF. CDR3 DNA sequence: TGTGCCAGCGGGTCGGGGCAAGGGGGCAAAAACATTCAGTACTTC. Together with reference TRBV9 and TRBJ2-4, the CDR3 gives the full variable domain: DSGVTQTPKHLITATGQRVTLRCSPRSGDLSVYWYQQSLDQGLQFLIQYYNGEERAKGNILERFSAQQFPDLHSELNLSSLELGDSALYFCASGSGQGGKNIQYFGAGTRLSVL.

CDR3 sequence: CSVGEPMNYGYTF. CDR3 DNA sequence: TGCAGCGTTGGCGAACCCATGAACTATGGCTACACCTTC. V and J are TRBV29-1 and TRBJ1-2; no clear D gene. V lost 4 bases to trimming and J lost 2 bases, with 11 bases between them. This CDR3 is built from 13 residues. Germline V gene data show CDR1 as SQVTM and CDR2 as ANQGSEA. Using reference TRBV29-1 and TRBJ1-2 for the parts outside the CDR3, the full variable domain is SAVISQKPSRDICQRGTSLTIQCQVDSQVTMMFWYRQQPGQSLTLIATANQGSEATYESGFVIDKFPISRPNLTFSTLTVSNMSPEDSSIYLCSVGEPMNYGYTFGSGTRLTVV.

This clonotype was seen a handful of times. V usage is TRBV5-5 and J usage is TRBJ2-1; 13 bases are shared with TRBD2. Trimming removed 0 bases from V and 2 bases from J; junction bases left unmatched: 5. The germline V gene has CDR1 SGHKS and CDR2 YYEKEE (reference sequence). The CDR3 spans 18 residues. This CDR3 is CASSLGGLAGTAYNEQFF. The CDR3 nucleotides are TGTGCCAGCAGCTTGGGGGGACTAGCGGGGACCGCCTACAATGAGCAGTTCTTC.

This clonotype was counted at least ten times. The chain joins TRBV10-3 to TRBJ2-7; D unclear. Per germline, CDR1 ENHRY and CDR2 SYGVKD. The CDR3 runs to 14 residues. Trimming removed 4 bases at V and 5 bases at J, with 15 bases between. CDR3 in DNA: TGTGCCATCAGTGGCTCCGTGCTTATCAACGAGCAGTACTTC. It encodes CAISGSVLINEQYF.

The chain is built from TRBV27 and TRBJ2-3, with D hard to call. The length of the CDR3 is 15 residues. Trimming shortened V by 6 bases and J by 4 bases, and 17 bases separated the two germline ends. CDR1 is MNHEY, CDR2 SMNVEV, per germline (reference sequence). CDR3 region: CASSLWTLRPDTQYF. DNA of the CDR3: TGTGCCAGCAGCCTCTGGACCCTGCGACCAGATACGCAGTATTTT.

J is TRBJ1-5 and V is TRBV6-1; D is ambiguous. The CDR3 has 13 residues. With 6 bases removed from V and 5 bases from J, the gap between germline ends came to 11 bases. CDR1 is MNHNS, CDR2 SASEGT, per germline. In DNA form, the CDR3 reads TGTGCCAGCAGGCGGACCTGGGATCAGCCCCAGCATTTT. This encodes CASRRTWDQPQHF.

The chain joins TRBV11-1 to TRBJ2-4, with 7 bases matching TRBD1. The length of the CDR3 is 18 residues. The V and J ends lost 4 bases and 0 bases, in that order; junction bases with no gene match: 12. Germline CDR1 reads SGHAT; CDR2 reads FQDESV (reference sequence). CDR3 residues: CASSSPGQSLLAKNIQYF. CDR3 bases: TGTGCCAGCAGCTCTCCGGGACAGAGCCTACTAGCCAAAAACATTCAGTACTTC.

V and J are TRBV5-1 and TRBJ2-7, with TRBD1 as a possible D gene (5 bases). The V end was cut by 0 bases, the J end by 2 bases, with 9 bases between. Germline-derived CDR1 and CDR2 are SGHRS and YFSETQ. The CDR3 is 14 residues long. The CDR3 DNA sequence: TGCGCCAGCAGCTTGGTGGACACCACCTACGAGCAGTACTTC. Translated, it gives CASSLVDTTYEQYF. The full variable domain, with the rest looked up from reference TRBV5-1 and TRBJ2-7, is KAGVTQTPRYLIKTRGQQVTLSCSPISGHRSVSWYQQTPGQGLQFLFEYFSETQRNKGNFPGRFSGRQFSNSRSEMNVSTLELGDSALYLCASSLVDTTYEQYFGPGTRLTVT.

The CDR3 is CSAREGLAELSEQFF. CDR3 nucleotides: TGCAGTGCTAGAGAGGGACTAGCGGAACTTTCTGAGCAGTTCTTC. The chain recombines TRBV20-1 with TRBJ2-1; TRBD2 aligns across 11 bases. The germline CDR1 and CDR2 sequences are DFQATT and SNEGSKA (reference sequence). The CDR3 is 15 amino acids. V lost 0 bases, J lost 9 bases, and 7 bases stayed unmatched.

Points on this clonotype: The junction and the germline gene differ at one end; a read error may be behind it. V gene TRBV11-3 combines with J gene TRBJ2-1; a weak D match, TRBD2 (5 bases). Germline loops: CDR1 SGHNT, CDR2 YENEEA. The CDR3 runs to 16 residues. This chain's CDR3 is CVSSLGSDSNNNEQFF. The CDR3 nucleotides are TGTGTCAGCAGCTTAGGTTCGGACTCAAATAACAATGAGCAGTTCTTC.